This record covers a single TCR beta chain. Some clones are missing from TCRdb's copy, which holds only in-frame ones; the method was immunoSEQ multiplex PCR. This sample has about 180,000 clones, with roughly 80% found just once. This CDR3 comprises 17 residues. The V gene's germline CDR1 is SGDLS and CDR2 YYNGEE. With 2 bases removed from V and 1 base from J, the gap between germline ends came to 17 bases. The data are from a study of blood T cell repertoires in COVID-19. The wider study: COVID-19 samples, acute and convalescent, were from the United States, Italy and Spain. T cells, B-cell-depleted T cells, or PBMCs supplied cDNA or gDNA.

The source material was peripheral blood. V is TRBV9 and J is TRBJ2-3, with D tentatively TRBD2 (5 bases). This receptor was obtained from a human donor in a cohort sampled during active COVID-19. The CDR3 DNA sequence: TGTGCCAGCAGCGTCCTCACGGGGTTCGCGGGCACAGATACGCAGTATTTT. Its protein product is CASSVLTGFAGTDTQYF.